This T cell receptor beta chain was documented in a study of blood T cell repertoires in COVID-19. Whole-study context: Nucleic acid was either cDNA or gDNA, and it came from T cells, B-cell-depleted T cells, or PBMCs.

This CDR3 region has 12 residues. V lost 0 bases and J 10 bases, leaving 10 bases between the germline ends. Germline values: CDR1 SGHNT, CDR2 YYREEE (reference sequence). TCRdb keeps only in-frame clones here, not all; method: immunoSEQ multiplex PCR. Seen here are over 200,000 clones, 92% observed once, and the top ten hold approximately 1.2%. The gene calls are TRBV5-4 and TRBJ1-1; maybe TRBD1 (6 bases). The source of this sequence is a man aged 30 to 39 with acute or convalescent COVID-19. The sample comprised peripheral blood. The CDR3 nucleotides are TGTGCCAGCAGCTTGGACAGGGTTGGAGCTTTCTTT. Its translation: CASSLDRVGAFF.